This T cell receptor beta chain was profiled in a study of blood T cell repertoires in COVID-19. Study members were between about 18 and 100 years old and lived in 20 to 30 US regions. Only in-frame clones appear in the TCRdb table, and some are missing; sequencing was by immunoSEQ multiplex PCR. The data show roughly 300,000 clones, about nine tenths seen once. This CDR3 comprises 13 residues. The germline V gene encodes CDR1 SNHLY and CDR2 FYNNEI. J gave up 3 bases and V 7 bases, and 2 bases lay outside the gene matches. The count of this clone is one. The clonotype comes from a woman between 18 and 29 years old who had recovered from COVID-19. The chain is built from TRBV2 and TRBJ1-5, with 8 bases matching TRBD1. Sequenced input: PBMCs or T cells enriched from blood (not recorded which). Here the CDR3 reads CASKDRANQPQHF. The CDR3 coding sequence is TGTGCCAGCAAGGACAGGGCCAATCAGCCCCAGCATTTT.